This TCR beta chain is drawn from a study of CD8 T cells in Susac syndrome. Random hexamers were used to reverse transcribe the RNA input (about 0.5 to 1 ug). One entry per CDR3 protein results from TCRdb running MiXCR on the immunoSEQ multiplex PCR reads. This table has more than 150,000 distinct CDR3 sequences, around 95% appearing once. Purification of the CD8+ and CD4+ T cells relied on negative isolation, and TEMRA cells underwent FACS enrichment. Germline V gene data show CDR1 as GTSNPN and CDR2 as SVGIG (reference sequence). The CDR3 has 12 amino acids. V lost 5 bases, J lost 0 bases, and 7 bases lay in between.

The chain couples TRBV30 to TRBJ1-1; D perhaps matches TRBD1 (5 bases). The sample comprised CD4+ T cells from PBMCs. The sequence was obtained from a human donor in good health. The CDR3 spells CAWDRMNTEAFF. The CDR3 nucleotides read TGTGCCTGGGACAGAATGAACACTGAAGCTTTCTTT.